This T cell receptor (beta chain) stems from a study of cytomegalovirus exposure and HLA in healthy donors. Study-level findings and limits: Within an earlier analysis, most TCR beta V segments proved productive either about 87% or about 30% of the time.

PCR amplification relied on 60 Vbeta primers (plus 13 Jbeta primers). Sequencing was performed with immunoSEQ multiplex PCR; in TCRdb, only in-frame clones are kept and a portion is missing. The sample has approximately 110,000 clones, 75% to 90% seen once. For this clone: Its matching antigen is unknown.

This CDR3 comprises 14 residues. Germline V gene sequence: CDR1 SGHTA, CDR2 FQGNSA. The ends were cut back, 6 bases at V and 2 bases at J, with 12 bases in the middle. The chain recombines TRBV7-2 with TRBJ2-3; maybe TRBD1 (5 bases). The sequencing input was PBMCs. The sequence was obtained from a man aged 45 to 65 in good health and CMV-seronegative. The CDR3 loop reads CASRTGISTDTQYF. Here the CDR3 DNA reads TGTGCCAGCAGAACAGGCATTTCCACAGATACGCAGTATTTT.